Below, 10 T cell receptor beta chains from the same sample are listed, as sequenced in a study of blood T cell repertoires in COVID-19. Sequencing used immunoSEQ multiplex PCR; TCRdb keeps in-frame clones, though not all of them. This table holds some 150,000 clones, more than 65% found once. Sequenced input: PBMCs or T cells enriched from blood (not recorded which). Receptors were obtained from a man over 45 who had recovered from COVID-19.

The CDR3 is CASSRRTGQRGYTF. CDR3 bases: TGTGCCAGCAGCCGCAGGACAGGTCAAAGGGGCTACACCTTC. The genes are TRBV9 and TRBJ1-2; 7 positions agree with TRBD1. CDR1 and CDR2 (germline): SGDLS, YYNGEE. The CDR3 is 14 amino acids. J lost 8 bases, V lost 4 bases, and 11 bases had no gene match.

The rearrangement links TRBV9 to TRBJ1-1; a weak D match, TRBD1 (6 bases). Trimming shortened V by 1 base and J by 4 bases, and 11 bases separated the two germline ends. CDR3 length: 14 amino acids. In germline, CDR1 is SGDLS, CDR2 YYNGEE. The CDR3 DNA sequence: TGTGCCAGCAGCGTACAGGGGCGGCCCACTGAAGCTTTCTTT. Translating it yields CASSVQGRPTEAFF.

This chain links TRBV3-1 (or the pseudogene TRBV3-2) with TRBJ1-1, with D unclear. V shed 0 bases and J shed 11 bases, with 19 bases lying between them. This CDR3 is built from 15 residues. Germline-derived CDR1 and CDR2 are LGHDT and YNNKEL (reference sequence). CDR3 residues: CASSQDGGRPARAFF. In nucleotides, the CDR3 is TGTGCCAGCAGCCAAGATGGAGGGAGGCCTGCTCGGGCTTTCTTT.

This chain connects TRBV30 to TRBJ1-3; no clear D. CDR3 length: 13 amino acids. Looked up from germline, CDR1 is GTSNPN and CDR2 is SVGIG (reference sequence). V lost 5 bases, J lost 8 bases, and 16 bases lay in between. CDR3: CAWRSPAAYTIYF. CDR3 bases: TGTGCCTGGCGAAGTCCAGCGGCATACACCATATATTTT.

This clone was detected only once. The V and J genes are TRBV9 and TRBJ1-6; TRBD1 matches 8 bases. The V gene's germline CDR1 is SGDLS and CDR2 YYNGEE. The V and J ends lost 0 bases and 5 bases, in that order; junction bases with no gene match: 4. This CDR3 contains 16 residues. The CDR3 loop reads CASSVGQGRDNSPLHF. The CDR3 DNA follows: TGTGCCAGCAGCGTAGGACAGGGGAGGGATAATTCACCCCTCCACTTT.

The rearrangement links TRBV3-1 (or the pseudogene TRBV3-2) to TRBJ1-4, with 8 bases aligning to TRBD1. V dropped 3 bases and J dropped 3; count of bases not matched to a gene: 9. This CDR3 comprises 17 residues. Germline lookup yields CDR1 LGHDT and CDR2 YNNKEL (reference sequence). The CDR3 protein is CASSQYRGELANEKLFF. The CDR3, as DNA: TGTGCCAGCAGCCAGTACAGGGGGGAGTTGGCTAATGAAAAACTGTTTTTT.

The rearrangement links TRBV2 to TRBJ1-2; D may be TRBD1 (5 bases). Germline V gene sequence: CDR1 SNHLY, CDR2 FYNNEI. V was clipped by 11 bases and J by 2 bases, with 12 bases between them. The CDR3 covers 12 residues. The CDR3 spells CAGSTENYGYTF. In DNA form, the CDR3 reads TGTGCCGGTTCGACAGAGAACTATGGCTACACCTTC.

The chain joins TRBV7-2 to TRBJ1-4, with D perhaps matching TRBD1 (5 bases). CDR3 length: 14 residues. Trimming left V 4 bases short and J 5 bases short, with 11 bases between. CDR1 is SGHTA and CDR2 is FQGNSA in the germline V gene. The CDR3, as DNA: TGTGCCAGCAGCTCAGGGATTTTAAATGAAAAACTGTTTTTT. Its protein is CASSSGILNEKLFF.

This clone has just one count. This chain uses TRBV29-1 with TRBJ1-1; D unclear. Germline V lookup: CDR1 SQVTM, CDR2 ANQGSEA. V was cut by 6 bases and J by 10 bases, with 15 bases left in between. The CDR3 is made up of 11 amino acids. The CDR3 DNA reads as TGCAGCGTAGCGGGTGGGGTGACAGCTTTCTTT. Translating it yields CSVAGGVTAFF. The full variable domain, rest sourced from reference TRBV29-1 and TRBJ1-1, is SAVISQKPSRDICQRGTSLTIQCQVDSQVTMMFWYRQQPGQSLTLIATANQGSEATYESGFVIDKFPISRPNLTFSTLTVSNMSPEDSSIYLCSVAGGVTAFFGQGTRLTVV.

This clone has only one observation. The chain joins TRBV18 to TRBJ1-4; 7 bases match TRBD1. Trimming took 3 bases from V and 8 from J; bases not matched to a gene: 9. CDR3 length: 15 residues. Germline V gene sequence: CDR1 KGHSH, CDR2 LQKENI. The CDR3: CASSPLSGRGEKLFF. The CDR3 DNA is TGTGCCAGCTCACCGCTCTCGGGCAGGGGGGAAAAACTGTTTTTT.